This T cell receptor (beta chain) derives from a study of T cell repertoires in cytomegalovirus infection. About the study: Selected CMV epitopes included recently identified HLA-C-restricted ones as well as well-studied HLA-B-restricted ones.

One entry per CDR3 protein, called by TCRdb with MiXCR from the reads. The repertoire has about 920,000 distinct CDR3 sequences, 25% to 40% of them found once; the top ten carry about an eighth. V lost 3 bases and J 4 bases, leaving 8 bases between the germline ends. This CDR3 contains 13 residues. CDR1 SGDLS and CDR2 YYNGEE come from the germline V gene. There are a few counts of this clonotype. Antigen specificity is unknown. The sequence was obtained from a human donor in good health (CMV status not recorded). Some clones in this sample may be carry-over from other donors' samples. The sequences come from cultured CD8+ T cells from PBMCs, collected from culture after CMV antigen stimulation. V gene TRBV9 combines with J gene TRBJ1-3, with D perhaps matching TRBD1 (5 bases). CDR3 DNA sequence: TGTGCCAGCAGCGCCTGGACAGGAAACACCATATATTTT. Translating gives CASSAWTGNTIYF.